The 21 T cell receptor beta chains in this list originate from one sample, sequenced in a study of cytomegalovirus exposure and HLA in healthy donors. Amplification used 60 Vbeta primers and 13 Jbeta primers. The data were produced by immunoSEQ multiplex PCR, yet TCRdb's version contains in-frame clones alone and is incomplete. The repertoire holds 55,000 to 65,000 clones, 65% to 90% seen once, with around 10% in the top ten. The sample consisted of PBMCs. These receptors all stem from a female donor in good health and CMV-seronegative.

J is TRBJ1-4 and V is TRBV4-3; 7 nucleotides line up with TRBD1. Germline-derived CDR1 and CDR2 are LGHNA and YSLEER. The CDR3 extends over 16 amino acids. The V segment lost 2 bases and the J segment 3 bases; nucleotides outside the gene matches: 6. In DNA form, the CDR3 reads TGCGCCAGCAGCCAACGGTCTGGGACAGCTAATGAAAAACTGTTTTTT. It specifies CASSQRSGTANEKLFF.

The chain has TRBV5-1 and TRBJ2-3; TRBD2 agrees at 9 bases. The CDR3 is 13 amino acids. The V segment lost 6 bases and the J segment 6 bases; nucleotides outside the gene matches: 5. Per germline, CDR1 SGHRS and CDR2 YFSETQ. The CDR3 loop reads CASKSGGRDTQYF. The CDR3 coding sequence is TGCGCCAGCAAAAGCGGGGGGCGGGATACGCAGTATTTT.

The rearrangement links TRBV27 to TRBJ1-2, with D perhaps TRBD1 (6 bases). V was shortened by 5 bases and J by 11 bases, with 15 bases between the two germline ends. CDR1 and CDR2 (germline): MNHEY, SMNVEV (reference sequence). This CDR3 region has 12 residues. This chain's CDR3 is CASSNTGSPYTF. CDR3 in DNA: TGTGCCAGCAGTAACACAGGGTCCCCATACACCTTC.

The J gene is TRBJ2-7, the V gene TRBV28; TRBD1 aligns across 9 bases. The germline V gene encodes CDR1 MDHEN and CDR2 SYDVKM. This CDR3 is built from 14 residues. The trim removed 4 bases at V and 2 bases at J, leaving 3 bases unmatched. The CDR3 region is CASSYRGPTYEQYF. Written as DNA, the CDR3 is TGTGCCAGCAGTTACAGGGGGCCTACCTACGAGCAGTACTTC.

The V call is TRBV28, the J call TRBJ2-2; no clear D gene. Between the trimmed V and J ends, which lost 6 bases and 7 bases, there was a span of 9 bases. Germline V gene lookup returns CDR1 MDHEN and CDR2 SYDVKM. CDR3 length: 12 amino acids. Here the CDR3 reads CASRGQYGELFF. In DNA, the CDR3 is TGTGCCAGCAGGGGCCAGTACGGGGAGCTGTTTTTT. Combining the CDR3 with reference TRBV28 and TRBJ2-2 gives the whole variable domain DVKVTQSSRYLVKRTGEKVFLECVQDMDHENMFWYRQDPGLGLRLIYFSYDVKMKEKGDIPEGYSVSREKKERFSLILESASTNQTSMYLCASRGQYGELFFGEGSRLTVL.

Only a few counts were recorded for this clone. The J gene is TRBJ2-1, the V gene TRBV7-8, with 14 nucleotides matching TRBD2. Per germline, CDR1 SGHVS and CDR2 FQNEAQ. This CDR3 has 18 residues. The V and J ends lost 3 bases and 0 bases, in that order; junction bases with no gene match: 4. The DNA of the CDR3 is TGTGCCAGCAGCTTCCGACTAGCGGGGGGGAGCTCCTACAATGAGCAGTTCTTC. It encodes CASSFRLAGGSSYNEQFF.

The chain carries TRBV29-1 and TRBJ1-2; 9 bases map to TRBD1. CDR1 and CDR2 (germline): SQVTM, ANQGSEA. The ends lost 4 bases at V and 0 bases at J; junction bases unmatched: 9. The CDR3 runs 16 residues. The CDR3 bases are TGCAGCGTTGGGGGAACAGGGGGCTCTACTAACTATGGCTACACCTTC. Its protein product is CSVGGTGGSTNYGYTF.

The chain uses TRBV4-1 and TRBJ2-1; D unclear. V lost 4 bases to trimming and J lost 4 bases, with 11 bases between them. This CDR3 region has 14 residues. Germline loops: CDR1 MGHRA, CDR2 YSYEKL. CDR3 sequence: CASSPENDYNEQFF. For the CDR3, the DNA is TGCGCCAGCAGCCCCGAGAACGATTACAATGAGCAGTTCTTC.

Written as DNA, the CDR3 is TGTGCCAGCAGCTTTTCGCAGGGGATCTATGGCTACACCTTC. This gives the protein CASSFSQGIYGYTF. The chain employs TRBV7-6 and TRBJ1-2, with TRBD1 as a possible D gene (6 bases). Trimming took 3 bases from V and 4 from J, leaving 12 bases between them. The CDR3 runs 14 residues. Germline V gives CDR1 SGHVS, CDR2 FNYEAQ.

V usage is TRBV5-1 and J usage is TRBJ2-7; 9 bases fit TRBD1. Germline CDR1 SGHRS, CDR2 YFSETQ. Trimming at V came to 4 bases and at J to 6 bases, leaving 8 bases not matched to a gene. The CDR3 is made up of 14 amino acids. The CDR3 coding sequence is TGCGCCAGCAGCCCACGGACAGGGGCGGGCGAGCAGTACTTC. It is translated as CASSPRTGAGEQYF.

V is TRBV5-4 and J is TRBJ2-1, with 9 nucleotides matching TRBD1. This CDR3 contains 16 residues. The V segment lost 4 bases and the J segment 8 bases; nucleotides outside the gene matches: 13. CDR1 is SGHNT, CDR2 YYREEE, per germline (reference sequence). In DNA form, the CDR3 reads TGTGCCAGCAGCCTAGATTTTGGACAGGGGACAGATGAGCAGTTCTTC. Its protein product is CASSLDFGQGTDEQFF. The full variable domain, rest sourced from reference TRBV5-4 and TRBJ2-1, is ETGVTQSPTHLIKTRGQQVTLRCSSQSGHNTVSWYQQALGQGPQFIFQYYREEENGRGNFPPRFSGLQFPNYSSELNVNALELDDSALYLCASSLDFGQGTDEQFFGPGTRLTVL.

As regards this clone: The junction and the germline gene differ at one end; a read error may be behind it. The CDR3 spells CTSRSQGPNYGYTF. The CDR3 nucleotides are TGCACCAGCAGGTCACAGGGCCCCAACTATGGCTACACCTTC. The chain carries TRBV5-1 and TRBJ1-2, with D maybe TRBD1 (6 bases). The germline V gene has CDR1 SGHRS and CDR2 YFSETQ. CDR3 size: 14 residues.

The chain recombines TRBV11-2 with TRBJ2-5, with D possibly being TRBD2 (5 bases). Trimming left V 1 base short and J 5 bases short, with 14 bases between. CDR1 is SGHAT and CDR2 is FQNNGV in the germline V gene. The CDR3 contains 15 residues. CDR3 region: CASSLADGRGETQYF. In DNA form, the CDR3 reads TGTGCCAGCAGCTTAGCAGATGGACGCGGGGAGACCCAGTACTTC.

This chain's CDR3 is CASSYTETGELFF. CDR3 coding DNA: TGTGCCAGCAGCTATACAGAGACCGGGGAGCTGTTTTTT. V usage is TRBV5-4 and J usage is TRBJ2-2; D call uncertain. Germline assignment: CDR1 SGHNT and CDR2 YYREEE (reference sequence). The CDR3 is made up of 13 amino acids. Between the trimmed V and J ends, which lost 3 bases and 5 bases, there was a span of 8 bases.

V is TRBV25-1 and J is TRBJ2-7, with 8 bases lining up with TRBD2. CDR3 length: 17 amino acids. V was clipped by 2 bases and J by 0 bases; unmatched bases: 9. Germline V CDR1 and CDR2: MGHDK, SYGVNS. In DNA, the CDR3 is TGTGCCAGCAGTGAACCCGGGGGGGGTGCAAGCTCCTACGAGCAGTACTTC. It encodes CASSEPGGGASSYEQYF.

V gene TRBV19 combines with J gene TRBJ1-3; 9 positions agree with TRBD1. This CDR3 has 18 amino acids. Germline V lookup: CDR1 LNHDA, CDR2 SQIVND (reference sequence). V lost 0 bases, J lost 0 bases, and 6 bases stayed unmatched. CDR3 protein: CASSIDRDRVYSGNTIYF. The CDR3 DNA reads TGTGCCAGTAGTATAGACCGGGACAGGGTTTACTCTGGAAACACCATATATTTT.

The V and J genes are TRBV5-4 and TRBJ2-5, with a possible D match to TRBD2 (6 bases). With 3 bases removed from V and 1 base from J, the gap between germline ends came to 10 bases. From germline, CDR1 is SGHNT and CDR2 YYREEE (reference sequence). The CDR3 covers 14 residues. The CDR3 DNA sequence: TGTGCCAGCAGCTGGGGACTGGGCCAAGAGACCCAGTACTTC. Protein product: CASSWGLGQETQYF.

This chain connects TRBV5-1 to TRBJ2-3; TRBD2 aligns across 10 bases. The V gene's germline CDR1 is SGHRS and CDR2 YFSETQ. The trim removed 3 bases at V and 7 bases at J, leaving 14 bases unmatched. This CDR3 region has 17 residues. This CDR3 reads CASSSSGVAGGQNTQYF. As DNA, the CDR3 is TGCGCCAGCAGCTCGAGCGGAGTAGCGGGGGGACAAAATACGCAGTATTTT.

V is TRBV4-2 and J is TRBJ2-7; 10 bases match TRBD1. The CDR3 loop spans 15 amino acids. Looked up from germline, CDR1 is LGHNA and CDR2 is YNFKEQ. J lost 3 bases, V lost 1 base, and 3 bases had no gene match. The CDR3: CASSQGGTGVYEQYF. CDR3 DNA: TGTGCCAGCAGCCAAGGTGGGACAGGGGTCTACGAGCAGTACTTC.

The chain carries TRBV5-1 and TRBJ2-3; TRBD2 matches at 8 bases. Germline CDR1 SGHRS, CDR2 YFSETQ. V lost 4 bases to trimming and J lost 3 bases; unmatched junction nucleotides: 4. The CDR3 length is 14 residues. The CDR3 bases are TGCGCCAGCAGCCCCGGACTAGCTACAGATACGCAGTATTTT. Encoded protein: CASSPGLATDTQYF.

About this clone itself: At one boundary the junction diverges from the germline segment, which might be a read error. The V and J genes are TRBV11-3 and TRBJ2-2; 7 nucleotides align to TRBD2. The CDR3 has 17 residues. CDR1 and CDR2 from the germline V gene are SGHNT and YENEEA. The CDR3 loop reads CASSLDSKGGNTGELFF. CDR3 nucleotide sequence: TGTGCCAGCAGCTTAGATTCAAAGGGAGGGAACACCGGGGAGCTATTTTTT.